These 20 T cell receptor beta chains came from one sample sequenced in a study of cytomegalovirus exposure and HLA in healthy donors. 60 Vbeta and 13 Jbeta primers were used in PCR. The method was immunoSEQ multiplex PCR; TCRdb's version includes in-frame clones alone and lacks a portion of them. This table holds 74,000 or so clones. Sequencing input: PBMCs. The receptors originated from an older woman in good health and CMV-seronegative.

This chain uses TRBV11-2 with TRBJ2-7, with 7 positions matching TRBD1. V shed 6 bases and J 0 bases; nucleotides not matched to a gene: 5. The germline V gene encodes CDR1 SGHAT and CDR2 FQNNGV. The CDR3 covers 14 residues. CDR3 amino acids: CASRQGFNSYEQYF. The CDR3 DNA reads as TGTGCCAGCAGACAGGGGTTTAACTCCTACGAGCAGTACTTC.

CDR3 region: CAISPQATTNEKLFF. Written as DNA, the CDR3 is TGTGCCATCAGCCCACAGGCTACAACTAATGAAAAACTGTTTTTT. The chain recombines TRBV10-3 with TRBJ1-4; perhaps TRBD1 as D (5 bases). Germline-derived CDR1 and CDR2 are ENHRY and SYGVKD. This CDR3 is 15 amino acids long. V was shortened by 6 bases and J by 0 bases, with 11 bases between the two germline ends.

The rearrangement joins TRBV5-1 to TRBJ2-6, with 7 nucleotides matching TRBD2. Looked up from germline, CDR1 is SGHRS and CDR2 is YFSETQ. This CDR3 spans 18 amino acids. The V and J ends lost 0 bases and 0 bases, in that order; junction bases with no gene match: 6. CDR3 nucleotide sequence: TGCGCCAGCAGCTTGGAACCTAGCGGTCGCTCTGGGGCCAACGTCCTGACTTTC. Protein product: CASSLEPSGRSGANVLTF.

V gene TRBV7-3 combines with J gene TRBJ2-7; TRBD2 aligns across 8 bases. Unmatched junction bases numbered 2, after V lost 4 bases and J lost 0 bases. The CDR3 loop spans 14 amino acids. Germline loops: CDR1 SGHTA, CDR2 FQGTGA. Here the CDR3 DNA reads TGTGCCAGCAGCTCGGGACTAGTCTCCTACGAGCAGTACTTC. Its protein is CASSSGLVSYEQYF.

This chain uses TRBV19 with TRBJ1-6, with TRBD1 as a possible D gene (6 bases). From germline, CDR1 is LNHDA and CDR2 SQIVND (reference sequence). Trimming removed 4 bases from V and 7 bases from J, with 14 bases in between. The CDR3 is 15 amino acids. CDR3 sequence reads: CASSTGQSLNSPLHF. The CDR3 nucleotides read TGTGCCAGTAGTACCGGACAGAGCTTGAATTCACCCCTCCACTTT.

Written as DNA, the CDR3 is TGTGCCAGCAGGAGGGGGTCAGGGGGCATCTACGAGCAGTACTTC. Amino acid sequence: CASRRGSGGIYEQYF. V and J are TRBV2 and TRBJ2-7, with TRBD1 matching 8 bases. Trimming took 6 bases from V and 3 from J; bases not matched to a gene: 10. Germline CDR1 is SNHLY and CDR2 is FYNNEI. The CDR3 spans 15 residues.

The chain recombines TRBV19 with TRBJ2-1; a weak D match, TRBD2 (6 bases). Per germline, CDR1 LNHDA and CDR2 SQIVND (reference sequence). CDR3 length: 15 amino acids. Trimming took 3 bases from V and 0 from J, leaving 9 bases between them. This CDR3 reads CASSIRRDSYNEQFF. Written as DNA, the CDR3 is TGTGCCAGTAGTATTCGGCGGGACTCCTACAATGAGCAGTTCTTC.

The chain employs TRBV2 and TRBJ2-1; a possible D gene is TRBD2 (5 bases). The CDR3 runs to 12 residues. CDR1 is SNHLY and CDR2 is FYNNEI in the germline V gene. This CDR3 is CATGLSYNEQFF. The CDR3 DNA is TGTGCTACCGGACTTTCCTACAATGAGCAGTTCTTC.

The rearrangement links TRBV4-3 to TRBJ2-7, with D perhaps matching TRBD2 (7 bases). Germline V lookup: CDR1 LGHNA, CDR2 YSLEER. Deletions cut 0 bases from V and 4 bases from J, with 22 bases between. The CDR3 contains 18 residues. The DNA of the CDR3 is TGCGCCAGCAGCCAAGATCCGGGGGGCTGGGGCACTCAATACGAGCAGTACTTC. The encoded protein is CASSQDPGGWGTQYEQYF.

About this clone itself: This same CDR3 is encoded by further DNA sequences in the sample. V is TRBV5-1 and J is TRBJ2-7; 12 nucleotides agree with TRBD1. V was clipped by 3 bases and J by 7 bases; unmatched bases: 11. CDR1 and CDR2 (germline): SGHRS, YFSETQ. CDR3 size: 16 residues. The CDR3 nucleotides read TGCGCCAGCAGCTCGAGCGAGGGGACAGGGGGCGGGGAGCAGTACTTC. Translated, it gives CASSSSEGTGGGEQYF. The full variable domain, its missing parts supplied by reference TRBV5-1 and TRBJ2-7, is KAGVTQTPRYLIKTRGQQVTLSCSPISGHRSVSWYQQTPGQGLQFLFEYFSETQRNKGNFPGRFSGRQFSNSRSEMNVSTLELGDSALYLCASSSSEGTGGGEQYFGPGTRLTVT.

The chain links TRBV7-2 to TRBJ1-2; 8 bases line up with TRBD1. Trimming took 2 bases from V and 8 from J; bases not matched to a gene: 13. CDR1 SGHTA and CDR2 FQGNSA come from the germline V gene. The CDR3 consists of 16 residues. Here the CDR3 reads CASSLTSTPRGLGYTF. CDR3 DNA sequence: TGTGCCAGCAGCTTAACTTCTACCCCCAGGGGGCTCGGCTACACCTTC.

The V call is TRBV6-5, the J call TRBJ2-5; 8 nucleotides line up with TRBD1. Germline V gene lookup returns CDR1 MNHEY and CDR2 SVGAGI. J was trimmed by 4 bases and V by 5 bases; bases with no gene match: 3. The CDR3 sequence is 13 residues long. CDR3 DNA: TGTGCCAGCAGTCCTGACAGGGGAGAGACCCAGTACTTC. Its translation: CASSPDRGETQYF.

The gene calls are TRBV2 and TRBJ1-2, with D unresolved. Looked up from germline, CDR1 is SNHLY and CDR2 is FYNNEI. The V gene lost 4 bases and the J gene lost 8 bases, with 17 bases spanning the gap. The CDR3 sequence is 14 residues long. CDR3 region: CASSVGGWDSGYTF. CDR3 nucleotide sequence: TGTGCCAGCAGTGTAGGAGGTTGGGATTCGGGCTACACCTTC.

This chain links TRBV28 with TRBJ2-1; 16 nucleotides line up with TRBD2. Unmatched junction bases numbered 13, after V lost 3 bases and J lost 2 bases. This CDR3 has 21 amino acids. Germline CDR1 is MDHEN and CDR2 is SYDVKM. The CDR3 DNA reads TGTGCCAGCAGTTTGACCCAGGGACCGGGACTAGCGGGAGGGGCCTACAATGAGCAGTTCTTC. This translates into CASSLTQGPGLAGGAYNEQFF.

About this clone: The sample holds other DNA sequences that translate to the same CDR3. The rearrangement links TRBV4-2 to TRBJ2-7; 7 bases align to TRBD1. CDR3 length: 15 residues. The V gene's germline CDR1 is LGHNA and CDR2 YNFKEQ. Trimming at V came to 5 bases and at J to 2 bases, leaving 9 bases not matched to a gene. The CDR3, as DNA: TGTGCCAGCAGCTCCCGACAGGGCCCGGCCTACGAGCAGTACTTC. It yields the protein CASSSRQGPAYEQYF.

Worth noting for this clone: The identical CDR3 is also encoded by other nucleotide sequences in the sample. This rearrangement joins TRBV7-8 to TRBJ2-5, with 13 bases identical to TRBD2. V was clipped by 5 bases and J by 1 base; unmatched bases: 4. This CDR3 has 16 residues. The germline V gene has CDR1 SGHVS and CDR2 FQNEAQ. In DNA form, the CDR3 reads TGTGCCAGCAGCCCCAGACTAGCGGGGGGCCAAGAGACCCAGTACTTC. Encoded protein: CASSPRLAGGQETQYF.

This rearrangement joins TRBV7-6 to TRBJ2-3, with 11 bases fitting TRBD2. Germline loops: CDR1 SGHVS, CDR2 FNYEAQ. V lost 1 base to trimming and J lost 5 bases; unmatched junction nucleotides: 8. The CDR3 has 17 amino acids. CDR3 in amino acids: CASSLGGTSGLGDTQYF. Written as DNA, the CDR3 is TGTGCCAGCAGCTTAGGCGGGACTAGCGGTTTAGGAGATACGCAGTATTTT. The variable domain in full, completed from reference TRBV7-6 and TRBJ2-3, reads GAGVSQSPRYKVTKRGQDVALRCDPISGHVSLYWYRQALGQGPEFLTYFNYEAQQDKSGLPNDRFSAERPEGSISTLTIQRTEQRDSAMYRCASSLGGTSGLGDTQYFGPGTRLTVL.

The CDR3 protein is CASSSRQGVRSLTYEQYF. The CDR3 DNA sequence: TGTGCCAGCAGTTCCCGACAGGGGGTGCGTAGTTTAACCTACGAGCAGTACTTC. V is TRBV28 and J is TRBJ2-7, with TRBD1 matching over 9 bases. CDR3 length equals 18 residues. After removal of 4 bases from V and 2 bases from J, the junction contained 15 bases not matched to a gene. Germline-derived CDR1 and CDR2 are MDHEN and SYDVKM.

This chain links TRBV5-1 with TRBJ2-2; D might be TRBD2 (6 bases). The CDR3 length is 13 residues. Looked up from germline, CDR1 is SGHRS and CDR2 is YFSETQ. V was cut by 6 bases and J by 11 bases, with 17 bases left in between. CDR3 sequence reads: CASNGGERGELFF. Written as DNA, the CDR3 is TGCGCCAGCAACGGGGGAGAACGGGGTGAGCTGTTTTTT.

The V gene is TRBV5-1, the J gene TRBJ2-3, with D perhaps TRBD2 (5 bases). Germline CDR1 is SGHRS and CDR2 is YFSETQ. V gave up 4 bases and J gave up 6 bases, with 18 bases separating them. The CDR3 runs to 15 residues. The chain's CDR3 is CASSRQRGLADTQYF. The CDR3 nucleotides are TGCGCCAGCAGCCGCCAGCGCGGACTGGCTGATACGCAGTATTTT.